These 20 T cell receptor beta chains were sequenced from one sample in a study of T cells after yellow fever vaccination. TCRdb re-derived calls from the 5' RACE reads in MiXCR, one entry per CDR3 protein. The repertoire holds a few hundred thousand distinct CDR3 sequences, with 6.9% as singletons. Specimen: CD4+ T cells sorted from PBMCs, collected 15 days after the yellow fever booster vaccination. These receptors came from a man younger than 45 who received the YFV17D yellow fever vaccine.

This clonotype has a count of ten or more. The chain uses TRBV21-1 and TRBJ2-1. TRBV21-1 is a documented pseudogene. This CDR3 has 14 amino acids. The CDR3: CASSKDSSYNEQFF. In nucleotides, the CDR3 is TGTGCCAGCAGCAAAGACAGCTCCTACAATGAGCAGTTCTTC.

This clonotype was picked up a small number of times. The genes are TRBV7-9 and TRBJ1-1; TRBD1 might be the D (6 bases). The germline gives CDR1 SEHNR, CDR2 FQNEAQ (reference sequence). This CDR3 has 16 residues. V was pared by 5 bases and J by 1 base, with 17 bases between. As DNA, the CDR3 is TGTGCCAGCAGCCCAGGACAGCCAAGATCGAACACTGAAGCTTTCTTT. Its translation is CASSPGQPRSNTEAFF. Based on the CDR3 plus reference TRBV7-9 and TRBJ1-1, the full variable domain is DTGVSQNPRHKITKRGQNVTFRCDPISEHNRLYWYRQTLGQGPEFLTYFQNEAQLEKSRLLSDRFSAERPKGSFSTLEIQRTEQGDSAMYLCASSPGQPRSNTEAFFGQGTRLTVV.

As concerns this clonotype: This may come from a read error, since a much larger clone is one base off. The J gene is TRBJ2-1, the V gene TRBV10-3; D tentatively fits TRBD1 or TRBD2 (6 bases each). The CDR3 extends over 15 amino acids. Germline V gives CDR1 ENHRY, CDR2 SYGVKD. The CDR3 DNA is TGTACCATCAGTGTTGGAGGGGACACCAGCGATGAGCAGTTCTTC. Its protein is CTISVGGDTSDEQFF.

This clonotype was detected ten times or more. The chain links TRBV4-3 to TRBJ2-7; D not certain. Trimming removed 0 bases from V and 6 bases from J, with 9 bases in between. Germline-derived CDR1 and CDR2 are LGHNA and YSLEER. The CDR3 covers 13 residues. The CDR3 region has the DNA TGCGCCAGCAGCCAAGATAGAAGGGCCGAGCAGTACTTC. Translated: CASSQDRRAEQYF.

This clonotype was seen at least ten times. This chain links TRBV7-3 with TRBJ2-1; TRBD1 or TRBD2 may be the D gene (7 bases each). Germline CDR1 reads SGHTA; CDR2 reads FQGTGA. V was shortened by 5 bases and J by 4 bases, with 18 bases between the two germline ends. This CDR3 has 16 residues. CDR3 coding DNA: TGTGCCAGCAGCCCCGTGGGAGGGGGCTCGTACAATGAGCAGTTCTTC. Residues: CASSPVGGGSYNEQFF. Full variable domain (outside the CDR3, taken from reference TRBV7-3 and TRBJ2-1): GAGVSQTPSNKVTEKGKYVELRCDPISGHTALYWYRQSLGQGPEFLIYFQGTGAADDSGLPNDRFFAVRPEGSVSTLKIQRTERGDSAVYLCASSPVGGGSYNEQFFGPGTRLTVL.

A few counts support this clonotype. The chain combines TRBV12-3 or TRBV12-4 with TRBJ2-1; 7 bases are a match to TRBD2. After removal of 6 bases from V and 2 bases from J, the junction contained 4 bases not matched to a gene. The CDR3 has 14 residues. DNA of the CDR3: TGTGCCAGCAGCAGCGGGAAAACCTACAATGAGCAGTTCTTC. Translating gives CASSSGKTYNEQFF.

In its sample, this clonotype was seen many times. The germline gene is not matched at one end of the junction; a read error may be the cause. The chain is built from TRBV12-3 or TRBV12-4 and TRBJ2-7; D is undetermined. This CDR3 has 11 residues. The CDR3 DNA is TGTGCCAGCAGCTTAGTTTACGAGCAGTACTTC. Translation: CASSLVYEQYF.

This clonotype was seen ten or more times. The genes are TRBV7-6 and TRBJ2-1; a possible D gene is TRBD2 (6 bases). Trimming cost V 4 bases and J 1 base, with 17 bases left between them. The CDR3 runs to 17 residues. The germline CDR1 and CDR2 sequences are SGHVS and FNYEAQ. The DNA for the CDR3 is TGTGCCAGCAGCTCTGGGACTTACCAAATTTCCTACAATGAGCAGTTCTTC. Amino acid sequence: CASSSGTYQISYNEQFF.

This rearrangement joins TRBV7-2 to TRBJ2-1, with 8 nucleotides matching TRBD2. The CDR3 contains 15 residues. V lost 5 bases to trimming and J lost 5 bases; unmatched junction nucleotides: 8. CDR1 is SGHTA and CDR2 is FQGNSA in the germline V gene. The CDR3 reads CASSPGSGGNNEQFF. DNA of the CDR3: TGTGCCAGCAGCCCGGGGAGCGGGGGAAACAATGAGCAGTTCTTC.

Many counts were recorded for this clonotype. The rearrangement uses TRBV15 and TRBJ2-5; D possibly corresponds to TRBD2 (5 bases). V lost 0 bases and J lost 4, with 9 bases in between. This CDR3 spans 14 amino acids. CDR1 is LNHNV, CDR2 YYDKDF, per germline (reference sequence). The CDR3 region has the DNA TGTGCCACCAGCAGAGATCTAGCCCGAGAGACCCAGTACTTC. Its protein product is CATSRDLARETQYF.

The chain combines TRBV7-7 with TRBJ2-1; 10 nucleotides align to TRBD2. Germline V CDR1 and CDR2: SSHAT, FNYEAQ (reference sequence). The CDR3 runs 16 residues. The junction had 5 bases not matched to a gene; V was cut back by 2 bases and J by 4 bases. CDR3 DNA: TGTGCCAGCAGCTTAACAGCGGGAGGGGTTTACAATGAGCAGTTCTTC. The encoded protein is CASSLTAGGVYNEQFF.

The CDR3 DNA is TGCGCCAGCAGCTTGGAGCTGCCACCCTACAATGAGCAGTTCTTC. Encoded protein: CASSLELPPYNEQFF. The J gene is TRBJ2-1, the V gene TRBV5-1; D is uncertain. The germline V and J ends were trimmed by 0 bases and 2 bases, with 9 bases remaining between them. The germline V gene has CDR1 SGHRS and CDR2 YFSETQ. CDR3 length equals 15 residues.

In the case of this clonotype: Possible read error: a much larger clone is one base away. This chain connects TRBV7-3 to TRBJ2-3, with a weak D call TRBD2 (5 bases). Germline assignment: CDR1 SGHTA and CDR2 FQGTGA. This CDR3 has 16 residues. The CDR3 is CAISLNPPGSTDTQYF. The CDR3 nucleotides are TGTGCCATCAGCTTAAACCCCCCGGGGAGCACAGATACGCAGTATTTT.

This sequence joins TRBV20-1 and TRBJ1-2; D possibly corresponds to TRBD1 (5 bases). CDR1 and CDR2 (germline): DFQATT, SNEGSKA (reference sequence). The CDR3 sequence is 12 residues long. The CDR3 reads CCVWGEAQGYTF. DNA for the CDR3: TGCTGTGTGTGGGGCGAGGCCCAGGGCTACACCTTC.

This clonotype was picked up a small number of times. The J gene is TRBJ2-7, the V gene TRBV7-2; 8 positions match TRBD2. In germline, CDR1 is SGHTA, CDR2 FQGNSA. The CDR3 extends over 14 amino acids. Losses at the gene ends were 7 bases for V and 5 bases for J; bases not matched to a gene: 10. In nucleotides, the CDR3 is TGTGCCAGCACCCCGGGACTAGTGTCCCACGAGCAGTACTTC. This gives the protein CASTPGLVSHEQYF.

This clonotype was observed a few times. The CDR3 bases are TGCAGTGCTAGAGACGGTCAAGTCATAGACTCTGGGGCCAACGTCCTGACTTTC. It is translated as CSARDGQVIDSGANVLTF. This chain connects TRBV20-1 to TRBJ2-6; D unclear. The germline V gene encodes CDR1 DFQATT and CDR2 SNEGSKA (reference sequence). The germline V and J ends were trimmed by 0 bases and 0 bases, with 15 bases remaining between them. The CDR3 runs to 18 residues.

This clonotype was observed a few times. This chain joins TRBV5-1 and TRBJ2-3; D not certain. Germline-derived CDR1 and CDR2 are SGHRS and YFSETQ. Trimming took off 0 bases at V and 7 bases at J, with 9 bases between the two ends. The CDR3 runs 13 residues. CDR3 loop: CASSLVERNTQYF. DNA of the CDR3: TGCGCCAGCAGCTTGGTGGAAAGGAATACGCAGTATTTT. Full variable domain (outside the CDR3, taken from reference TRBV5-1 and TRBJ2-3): KAGVTQTPRYLIKTRGQQVTLSCSPISGHRSVSWYQQTPGQGLQFLFEYFSETQRNKGNFPGRFSGRQFSNSRSEMNVSTLELGDSALYLCASSLVERNTQYFGPGTRLTVL.

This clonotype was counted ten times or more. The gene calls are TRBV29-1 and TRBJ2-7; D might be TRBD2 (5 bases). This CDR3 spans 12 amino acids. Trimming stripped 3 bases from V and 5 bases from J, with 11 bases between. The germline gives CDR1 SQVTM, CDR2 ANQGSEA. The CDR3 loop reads CSVDGVGDEQYF. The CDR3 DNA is TGCAGCGTTGATGGGGTCGGGGACGAGCAGTACTTC.

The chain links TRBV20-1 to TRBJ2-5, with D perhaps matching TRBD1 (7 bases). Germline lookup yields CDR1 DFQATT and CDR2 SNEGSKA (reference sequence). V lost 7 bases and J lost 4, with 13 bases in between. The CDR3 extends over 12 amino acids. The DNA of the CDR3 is TGCAGTGGTACAGGGGACTCAGAGACCCAGTACTTC. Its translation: CSGTGDSETQYF.

The CDR3 sequence is CATSDPQSNQPQHF. The CDR3 DNA is TGTGCCACCAGTGATCCACAGTCCAATCAGCCCCAGCATTTT. The rearrangement links TRBV24-1 to TRBJ1-5, with D hard to call. CDR3 length: 14 residues. The germline V and J ends were trimmed by 3 bases and 3 bases, with 8 bases remaining between them. Germline V lookup: CDR1 KGHDR, CDR2 SFDVKD.